This T cell receptor beta chain was captured in a study of cytomegalovirus exposure and HLA in healthy donors. Study-wide findings and caveats: Reported performance of the classifier showed diagnosis of cytomegalovirus status with high specificity and sensitivity. Most CMV-associated TCR beta chains appeared HLA-restricted in a later analysis.

The germline V gene has CDR1 ENHRY and CDR2 SYGVKD. Between the trimmed V and J ends, which lost 6 bases and 7 bases, there was a span of 19 bases. CDR3 length: 15 residues. PCR used 60 Vbeta primers and 13 Jbeta primers. Method: immunoSEQ multiplex PCR; TCRdb's copy keeps in-frame clones and lacks some. The sample holds more than 60,000 clones, roughly three quarters seen once. There are a few counts of this clone. No antigen is known for it. This clonotype was obtained from a woman in her twenties or thirties in good health and CMV-seronegative. This chain joins TRBV10-3 and TRBJ2-1; D might be TRBD1 (7 bases). Sequenced sample: PBMCs. This chain's CDR3 is CAIRPEGQILNEQFF. CDR3 nucleotides: TGTGCCATCAGGCCGGAGGGACAGATCTTGAATGAGCAGTTCTTC.